This TCR beta chain was documented in a study of blood T cell repertoires in COVID-19. Sequencing was performed with immunoSEQ multiplex PCR; in TCRdb, only in-frame clones are kept and a portion is missing. The data show about 320,000 clones, with nearly 90% seen just once and under 6% held by the top ten. The cohort comprised adults aged about 18 to 100 years residing in about two dozen US areas. Trimming left V 0 bases short and J 7 bases short, with 9 bases between. The length of the CDR3 is 13 residues. The germline V gene has CDR1 SGHDN and CDR2 FVKESK. The V and J genes are TRBV14 and TRBJ2-5; D is possibly TRBD2 (5 bases). The receptor comes from a woman younger than 45 who had recovered from COVID-19. The sequencing input was PBMCs or T cells enriched from blood (not recorded which). The CDR3 protein is CASSQDLSGTQYF. The DNA of the CDR3 is TGTGCCAGCAGCCAAGACTTAAGCGGGACCCAGTACTTC.